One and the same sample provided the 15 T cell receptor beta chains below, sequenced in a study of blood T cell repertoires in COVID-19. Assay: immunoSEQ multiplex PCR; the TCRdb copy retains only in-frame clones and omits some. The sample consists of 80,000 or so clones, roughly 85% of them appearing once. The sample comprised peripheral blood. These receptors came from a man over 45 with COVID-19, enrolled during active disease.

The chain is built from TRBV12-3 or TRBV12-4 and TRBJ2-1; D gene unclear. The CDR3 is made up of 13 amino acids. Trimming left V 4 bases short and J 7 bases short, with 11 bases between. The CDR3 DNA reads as TGTGCCAGCAGTTCTCGACCCGGGAATGAGCAGTTCTTC. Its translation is CASSSRPGNEQFF.

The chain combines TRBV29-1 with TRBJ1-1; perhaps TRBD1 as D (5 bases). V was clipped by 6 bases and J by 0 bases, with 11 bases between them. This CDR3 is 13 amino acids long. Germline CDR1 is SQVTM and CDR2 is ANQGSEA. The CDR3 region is CSVHRTLNTEAFF. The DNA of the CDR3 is TGCAGCGTCCACAGGACACTGAACACTGAAGCTTTCTTT.

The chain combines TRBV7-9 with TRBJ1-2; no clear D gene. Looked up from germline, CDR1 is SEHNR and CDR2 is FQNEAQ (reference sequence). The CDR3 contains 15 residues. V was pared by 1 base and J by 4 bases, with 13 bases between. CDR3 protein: CASSLEAAVSYGYTF. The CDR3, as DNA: TGTGCCAGCAGCTTAGAGGCGGCAGTCTCCTATGGCTACACCTTC.

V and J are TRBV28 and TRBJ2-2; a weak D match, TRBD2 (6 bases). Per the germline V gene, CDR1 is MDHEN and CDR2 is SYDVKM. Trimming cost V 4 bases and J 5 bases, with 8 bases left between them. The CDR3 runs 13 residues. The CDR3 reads CASSYGGTGELFF. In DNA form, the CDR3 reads TGTGCCAGCAGTTACGGAGGGACCGGGGAGCTGTTTTTT.

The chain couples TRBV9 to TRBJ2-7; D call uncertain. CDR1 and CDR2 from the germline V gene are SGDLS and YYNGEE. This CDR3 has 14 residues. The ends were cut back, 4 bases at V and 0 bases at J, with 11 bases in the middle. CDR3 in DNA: TGTGCCAGCAGCCCTCGACTCAGCTCCTACGAGCAGTACTTC. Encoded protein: CASSPRLSSYEQYF.

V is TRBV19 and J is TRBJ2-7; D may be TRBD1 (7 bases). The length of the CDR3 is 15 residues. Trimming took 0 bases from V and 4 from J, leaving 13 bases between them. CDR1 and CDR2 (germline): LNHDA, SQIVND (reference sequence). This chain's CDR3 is CASSIEWRGPYEQYF. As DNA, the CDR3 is TGTGCCAGTAGTATAGAATGGAGGGGGCCGTACGAGCAGTACTTC.

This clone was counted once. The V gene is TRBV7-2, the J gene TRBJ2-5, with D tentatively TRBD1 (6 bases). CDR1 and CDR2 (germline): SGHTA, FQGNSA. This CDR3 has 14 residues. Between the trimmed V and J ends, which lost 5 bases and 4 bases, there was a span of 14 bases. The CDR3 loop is CASSNNRVSETQYF. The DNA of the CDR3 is TGTGCCAGCAGCAATAACAGGGTCTCAGAGACCCAGTACTTC.

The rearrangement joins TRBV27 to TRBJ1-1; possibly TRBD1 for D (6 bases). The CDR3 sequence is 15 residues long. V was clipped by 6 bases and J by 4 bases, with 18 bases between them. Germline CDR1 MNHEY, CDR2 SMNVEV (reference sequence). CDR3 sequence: CASRLLGAPGTEAFF. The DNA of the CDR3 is TGTGCCAGCAGGCTTCTGGGGGCGCCGGGCACTGAAGCTTTCTTT.

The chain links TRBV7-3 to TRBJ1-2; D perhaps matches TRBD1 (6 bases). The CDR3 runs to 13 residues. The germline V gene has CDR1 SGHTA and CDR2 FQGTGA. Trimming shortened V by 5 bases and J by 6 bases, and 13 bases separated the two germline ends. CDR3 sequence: CASSQQGFNGYTF. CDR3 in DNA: TGTGCCAGCAGCCAACAGGGCTTTAATGGCTACACCTTC.

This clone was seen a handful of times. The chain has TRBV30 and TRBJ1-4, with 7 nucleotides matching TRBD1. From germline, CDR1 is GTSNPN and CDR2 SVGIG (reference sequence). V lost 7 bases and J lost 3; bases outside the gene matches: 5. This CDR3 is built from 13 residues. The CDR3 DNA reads TGTGCCTTGAACAGGGGACCTAATGAAAAACTGTTTTTT. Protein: CALNRGPNEKLFF.

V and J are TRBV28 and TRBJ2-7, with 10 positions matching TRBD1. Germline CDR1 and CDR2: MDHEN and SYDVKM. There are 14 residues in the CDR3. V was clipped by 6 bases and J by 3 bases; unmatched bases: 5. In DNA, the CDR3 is TGTGCCAGCAGGGGGGGACAGGGGATCTACGAGCAGTACTTC. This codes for CASRGGQGIYEQYF.

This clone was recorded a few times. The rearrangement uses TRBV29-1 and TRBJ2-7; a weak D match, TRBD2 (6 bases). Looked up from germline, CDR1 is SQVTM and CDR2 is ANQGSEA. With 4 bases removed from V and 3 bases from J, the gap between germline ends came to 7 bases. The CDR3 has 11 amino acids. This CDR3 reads CSVGEVYEQYF. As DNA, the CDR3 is TGCAGCGTTGGGGAGGTCTACGAGCAGTACTTC.

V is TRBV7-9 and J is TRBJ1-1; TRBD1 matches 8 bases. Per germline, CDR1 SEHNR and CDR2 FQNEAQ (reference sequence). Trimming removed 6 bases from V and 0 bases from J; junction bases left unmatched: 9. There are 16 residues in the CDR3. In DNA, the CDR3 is TGTGCCAGCAGTCCTCAGGGGGCCATCATGAACACTGAAGCTTTCTTT. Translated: CASSPQGAIMNTEAFF.

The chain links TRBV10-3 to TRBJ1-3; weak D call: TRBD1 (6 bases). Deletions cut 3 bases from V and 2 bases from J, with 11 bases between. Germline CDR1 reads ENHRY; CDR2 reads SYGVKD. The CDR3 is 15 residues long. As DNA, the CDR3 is TGTGCCATCAGTGAACTACAGGGAACTGGAAACACCATATATTTT. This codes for CAISELQGTGNTIYF.

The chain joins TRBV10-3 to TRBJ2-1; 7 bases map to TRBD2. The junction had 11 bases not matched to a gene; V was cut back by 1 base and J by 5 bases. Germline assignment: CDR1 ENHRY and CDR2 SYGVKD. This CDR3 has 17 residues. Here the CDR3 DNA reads TGTGCCATCAGTGAGTTCCCAATTGGCGGGAGTAACAATGAGCAGTTCTTC. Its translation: CAISEFPIGGSNNEQFF.